One and the same sample provided the 28 T cell receptor beta chains below, sequenced in a study of cytomegalovirus exposure and HLA in healthy donors. A multiplex PCR was run with 60 Vbeta primers and 13 Jbeta primers. Sequencing used immunoSEQ multiplex PCR; TCRdb keeps in-frame clones, though not all of them. The table records 150,000 to 200,000 clones, approximately 81% of them present only once. Specimen: PBMCs. Receptor source: a boy aged 5-17 years in good health and CMV-seronegative.

This chain links TRBV15 with TRBJ1-3; 8 positions agree with TRBD1. Trimming at V came to 3 bases and at J to 4 bases, leaving 8 bases not matched to a gene. The CDR3 runs 16 residues. Per germline, CDR1 LNHNV and CDR2 YYDKDF (reference sequence). CDR3 DNA sequence: TGTGCCACCAGCAGTGTAGGCAGGGGGCTAGGAAACACCATATATTTT. This encodes CATSSVGRGLGNTIYF.

This sequence joins TRBV10-2 and TRBJ1-1; no clear D gene. The V gene's germline CDR1 is WSHSY and CDR2 SAAADI. The length of the CDR3 is 13 residues. The V and J ends lost 6 bases and 0 bases respectively, with 8 bases between them. CDR3 coding DNA: TGCGCCAGCAGGCTCCAGATGAACACTGAAGCTTTCTTT. It codes for CASRLQMNTEAFF.

V gene TRBV29-1 combines with J gene TRBJ1-2; 7 positions agree with TRBD1. The CDR3 length is 12 residues. Germline assignment: CDR1 SQVTM and CDR2 ANQGSEA. With V trimmed by 5 bases and J by 3 bases, 3 bases remained unmatched. CDR3 nucleotides: TGCAGCGTTCCCGACAGGGACTATGGCTACACCTTC. It yields the protein CSVPDRDYGYTF.

The chain joins TRBV19 to TRBJ2-3, with D unclear. From germline, CDR1 is LNHDA and CDR2 SQIVND (reference sequence). The CDR3 is made up of 11 amino acids. The V end was cut by 5 bases, the J end by 6 bases, with 6 bases between. The CDR3: CASSARDTQYF. The DNA of the CDR3 is TGTGCCAGTAGTGCGCGGGATACGCAGTATTTT.

This clone was observed once. The J gene is TRBJ2-7, the V gene TRBV30; 11 bases fit TRBD2. J gave up 6 bases and V 1 base, and 8 bases lay outside the gene matches. The CDR3 contains 15 residues. From germline, CDR1 is GTSNPN and CDR2 SVGIG (reference sequence). The CDR3 DNA reads as TGTGCCTGGAGTGAACTAGCGGGAGAACTGAGCGAGCAGTACTTC. Amino acids: CAWSELAGELSEQYF.

This clone was seen only once. This chain connects TRBV25-1 to TRBJ2-7; D not resolved. The CDR3 has 16 amino acids. Germline V lookup: CDR1 MGHDK, CDR2 SYGVNS. Trimming left V 3 bases short and J 0 bases short, with 15 bases between. The CDR3 loop is CASSDSLGRSSYEQYF. DNA of the CDR3: TGTGCCAGCAGTGATTCCCTGGGCAGAAGCTCCTACGAGCAGTACTTC.

The rearrangement links TRBV30 to TRBJ1-1; 7 positions agree with TRBD1. This CDR3 has 15 residues. V shed 0 bases, J shed 6 bases, and the junction held 10 bases outside the gene matches. Germline-derived CDR1 and CDR2 are GTSNPN and SVGIG (reference sequence). The CDR3 sequence: CAWSVRTGVVSEAFF. The CDR3 nucleotides are TGTGCCTGGAGTGTAAGAACAGGGGTAGTTTCTGAAGCTTTCTTT.

This sequence joins TRBV9 and TRBJ2-3; D gene ambiguous. V was clipped by 3 bases and J by 3 bases, with 17 bases between them. Germline V lookup: CDR1 SGDLS, CDR2 YYNGEE. This CDR3 is 16 amino acids long. The CDR3 loop reads CASSAYLGSGTDTQYF. CDR3 nucleotides: TGTGCCAGCAGCGCGTACCTAGGCTCTGGGACAGATACGCAGTATTTT.

The chain carries TRBV6-5 and TRBJ2-1, with D possibly being TRBD2 (6 bases). V was pared by 2 bases and J by 9 bases, with 20 bases between. This CDR3 contains 16 residues. In germline, CDR1 is MNHEY, CDR2 SVGAGI. The DNA for the CDR3 is TGTGCCAGCAGTTACCCGGCGGGACTGGGGTTCAGTGAGCAGTTCTTC. Translating gives CASSYPAGLGFSEQFF.

The rearrangement uses TRBV15 and TRBJ2-5; D ambiguous. The CDR3 spans 16 residues. Germline CDR1 LNHNV, CDR2 YYDKDF (reference sequence). Trimming left V 4 bases short and J 4 bases short, with 19 bases between. DNA for the CDR3: TGTGCCACCAGCATTCGACATATAAGCCGCCGAGAGACCCAGTACTTC. This translates into CATSIRHISRRETQYF.

The chain uses TRBV11-2 and TRBJ1-3; D is unresolved. CDR3 length: 13 residues. Germline V CDR1 and CDR2: SGHAT, FQNNGV. The germline V and J ends were trimmed by 2 bases and 4 bases, with 6 bases remaining between them. The CDR3 nucleotides read TGTGCCAGCAGCTTATCTCTGGGAAACACCATATATTTT. It codes for CASSLSLGNTIYF.

The rearrangement uses TRBV14 and TRBJ1-6; D gene ambiguous. The CDR3 spans 15 residues. Looked up from germline, CDR1 is SGHDN and CDR2 is FVKESK. V was cut by 1 base and J by 5 bases, with 9 bases left in between. The CDR3 bases are TGTGCCAGCAGCCAAGTGGAGTTCAATAATTCACCCCTCCACTTT. As protein: CASSQVEFNNSPLHF.

This clone is a singleton in its sample. The genes are TRBV7-3 and TRBJ2-6, with 8 nucleotides matching TRBD1. The CDR3 is 17 amino acids. The germline V gene encodes CDR1 SGHTA and CDR2 FQGTGA. The V and J ends lost 4 bases and 0 bases, in that order; junction bases with no gene match: 5. CDR3 nucleotides: TGTGCCAGCAGCTCCGGGACAGGATACTCTGGGGCCAACGTCCTGACTTTC. Amino acids: CASSSGTGYSGANVLTF.

V gene TRBV2 combines with J gene TRBJ1-2, with D maybe TRBD1 (6 bases). V was pared by 7 bases and J by 6 bases, with 12 bases between. The CDR3 is 12 amino acids. From germline, CDR1 is SNHLY and CDR2 FYNNEI. As DNA, the CDR3 is TGTGCCAGCACTGGACAGAGAGATGGCTACACCTTC. This gives the protein CASTGQRDGYTF.

The chain has TRBV30 and TRBJ1-2, with TRBD1 identical over 7 bases. V lost 0 bases and J lost 4; bases outside the gene matches: 5. The CDR3 is 14 residues long. Per germline, CDR1 GTSNPN and CDR2 SVGIG (reference sequence). Here the CDR3 DNA reads TGTGCCTGGAGTGTTCCGGGACAGAGCTATGGCTACACCTTC. It codes for CAWSVPGQSYGYTF.

The rearrangement joins TRBV19 to TRBJ1-2; 7 nucleotides align to TRBD1. CDR1 and CDR2 from the germline V gene are LNHDA and SQIVND (reference sequence). This CDR3 is 15 amino acids long. V lost 5 bases to trimming and J lost 1 base; unmatched junction nucleotides: 7. The CDR3 reads CASSPGTVNNYGYTF. The CDR3 bases are TGTGCCAGTAGTCCCGGGACAGTGAATAACTATGGCTACACCTTC.

This clone was detected only once. The CDR3 is CASSLGSGRGFEQYF. CDR3 sequence (DNA): TGTGCCAGCAGCTTGGGCTCTGGCAGGGGATTCGAGCAGTACTTC. The chain carries TRBV5-8 and TRBJ2-7; tentative D call: TRBD1 (6 bases). Germline V gene sequence: CDR1 SGHTS, CDR2 YDEGEE. The CDR3 is 15 amino acids. With 0 bases removed from V and 6 bases from J, the gap between germline ends came to 16 bases.

The CDR3: CSVTGTGGGYTF. DNA of the CDR3: TGCAGCGTTACTGGGACAGGGGGCGGCTACACCTTC. The rearrangement joins TRBV29-1 to TRBJ1-2, with 12 bases aligning to TRBD1. Germline V gene sequence: CDR1 SQVTM, CDR2 ANQGSEA. V lost 5 bases, J lost 8 bases, and 3 bases stayed unmatched. The length of the CDR3 is 12 residues.

The chain employs TRBV6-5 and TRBJ1-4; the D gene is possibly TRBD1 (5 bases). V was clipped by 6 bases and J by 6 bases, with 14 bases between them. CDR3 length: 14 residues. Germline V lookup: CDR1 MNHEY, CDR2 SVGAGI. The CDR3 is CASSYGAGYEKLFF. The CDR3 DNA is TGTGCCAGCAGCTACGGGGCAGGGTATGAAAAACTGTTTTTT.

There are a few counts of this clone. The chain employs TRBV10-3 and TRBJ1-1; the D is unclear. The CDR3 consists of 12 residues. V was pared by 8 bases and J by 3 bases, with 10 bases between. Germline V lookup: CDR1 ENHRY, CDR2 SYGVKD. CDR3 loop: CAIGAQDTEAFF. For the CDR3, the DNA is TGTGCCATCGGTGCTCAGGACACTGAAGCTTTCTTT.

This chain joins TRBV6-5 and TRBJ1-2; 7 bases line up with TRBD1. Germline lookup yields CDR1 MNHEY and CDR2 SVGAGI. V was pared by 2 bases and J by 1 base, with 7 bases of the junction left unmatched. The CDR3 runs 16 residues. In DNA form, the CDR3 reads TGTGCCAGCAGTTACGGGATGGACAGGCTTAACTATGGCTACACCTTC. The encoded protein is CASSYGMDRLNYGYTF.

This chain links TRBV7-2 with TRBJ2-7, with 7 bases fitting TRBD2. The CDR3 is made up of 14 amino acids. V dropped 3 bases and J dropped 2; count of bases not matched to a gene: 4. Germline V gene lookup returns CDR1 SGHTA and CDR2 FQGNSA. The CDR3 DNA reads as TGTGCCAGCAGCTTTCAAGCGGGGACCTACGAGCAGTACTTC. Protein sequence: CASSFQAGTYEQYF.

V gene TRBV2 combines with J gene TRBJ2-2, with D possibly TRBD2 on 6 matching bases. There are 15 residues in the CDR3. Germline V gene lookup returns CDR1 SNHLY and CDR2 FYNNEI. The DNA for the CDR3 is TGTGCTGCAGCACGAGGCGGGAAGACGGCCGGGGAGCTGTTTTTT. Translated, it gives CAAARGGKTAGELFF.

V and J are TRBV9 and TRBJ1-4, with a possible D match to TRBD1 (5 bases). Trimming removed 3 bases from V and 7 bases from J, with 19 bases in between. CDR3 size: 16 residues. The germline V gene has CDR1 SGDLS and CDR2 YYNGEE. In nucleotides, the CDR3 is TGTGCCAGCAGCGCGACGGGGGGAACAGTCGGTGAAAAACTGTTTTTT. Its protein product is CASSATGGTVGEKLFF.

In its sample, this clone was seen a few times. The J gene is TRBJ2-2, the V gene TRBV5-1; D is undetermined. V was trimmed by 0 bases and J by 4 bases, leaving 4 bases between them. This CDR3 has 13 residues. The V gene's germline CDR1 is SGHRS and CDR2 YFSETQ. The CDR3 sequence is CASSLASTGELFF. Here the CDR3 DNA reads TGCGCCAGCAGCTTGGCATCCACCGGGGAGCTGTTTTTT.

V gene TRBV5-1 combines with J gene TRBJ1-3, with 7 bases aligning to TRBD1. V trimming: 1 base; J trimming: 0 bases; junction bases outside the gene matches: 7. Germline CDR1 reads SGHRS; CDR2 reads YFSETQ. This CDR3 comprises 17 residues. The CDR3 coding sequence is TGCGCCAGCAGCTTGCCGGGACAGCAAAGCTCTGGAAACACCATATATTTT. This codes for CASSLPGQQSSGNTIYF.

The chain has TRBV5-4 and TRBJ2-2, with a possible D match to TRBD2 (5 bases). V lost 0 bases and J lost 6, with 12 bases in between. The CDR3 spans 15 residues. Germline-derived CDR1 and CDR2 are SGHNT and YYREEE (reference sequence). This CDR3 reads CASSLGRGFSGELFF. CDR3 bases: TGTGCCAGCAGCTTGGGCCGGGGTTTTTCCGGGGAGCTGTTTTTT.

The rearrangement links TRBV2 to TRBJ1-6; TRBD1 aligns across 9 bases. V was pared by 5 bases and J by 10 bases, with 9 bases of the junction left unmatched. Per germline, CDR1 SNHLY and CDR2 FYNNEI. This CDR3 spans 15 amino acids. The DNA of the CDR3 is TGTGCCAGCAGTCGGACAGGGGAAGAACGCTCACCCCTCCACTTT. This sequence encodes CASSRTGEERSPLHF.